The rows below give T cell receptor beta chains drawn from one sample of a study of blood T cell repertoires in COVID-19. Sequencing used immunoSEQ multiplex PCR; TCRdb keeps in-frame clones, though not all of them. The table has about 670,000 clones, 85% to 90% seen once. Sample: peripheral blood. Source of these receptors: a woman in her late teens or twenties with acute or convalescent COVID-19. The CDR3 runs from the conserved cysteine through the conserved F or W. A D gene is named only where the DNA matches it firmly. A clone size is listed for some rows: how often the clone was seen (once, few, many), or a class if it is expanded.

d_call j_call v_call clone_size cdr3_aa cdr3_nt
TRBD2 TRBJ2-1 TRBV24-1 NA CATSDAGLAETDEQFF TGTGCCACCAGTGATGCGGGACTAGCGGAGACGGATGAGCAGTTCTTC
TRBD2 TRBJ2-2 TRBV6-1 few CASSEESGGAGELFF TGTGCCAGCAGTGAAGAAAGCGGGGGGGCCGGGGAGCTGTTTTTT
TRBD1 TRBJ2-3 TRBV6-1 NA CASSEGQGEADTQYF TGTGCCAGCAGTGAAGGACAGGGGGAGGCAGATACGCAGTATTTT
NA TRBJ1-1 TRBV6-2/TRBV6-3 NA CASSYWGVATEAFF TGTGCCAGCAGTTACTGGGGGGTAGCCACTGAAGCTTTCTTT
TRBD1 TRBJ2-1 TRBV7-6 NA CASSLSDRGGNEQFF TGTGCCAGCAGCTTAAGTGACAGGGGAGGCAATGAGCAGTTCTTC
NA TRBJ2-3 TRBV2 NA CAILPPADTQYF TGTGCCATCCTACCGCCGGCAGATACGCAGTATTTT
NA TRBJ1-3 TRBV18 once CASSPQDTSGNTIYF TGTGCCAGCTCACCACAGGACACCTCTGGAAACACCATATATTTT
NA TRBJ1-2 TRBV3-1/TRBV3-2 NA CASSKSEGYTF TGTGCCAGCAGCAAATCCGAGGGCTACACCTTC
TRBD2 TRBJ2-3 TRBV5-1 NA CASSATSGGTDTQYF TGCGCCAGCAGCGCGACTAGCGGGGGTACAGATACGCAGTATTTT
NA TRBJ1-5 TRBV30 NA CAWASGDYSNQPQHF TGTGCCTGGGCGTCAGGGGACTATAGCAATCAGCCCCAGCATTTT
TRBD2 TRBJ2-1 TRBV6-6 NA CASSQAGLAMNEQFF TGTGCCAGCTCCCAAGCGGGACTGGCGATGAATGAGCAGTTCTTC
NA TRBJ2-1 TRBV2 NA CASLALSSYNEQFF TGTGCCAGCCTAGCGCTTAGCTCCTACAATGAGCAGTTCTTC
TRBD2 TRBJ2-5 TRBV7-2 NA CASSLAGGSQETQYF TGTGCCAGCAGCTTAGCGGGGGGGTCTCAAGAGACCCAGTACTTC
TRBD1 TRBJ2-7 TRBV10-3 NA CAIREAPGQGSGEQYF TGTGCCATCAGGGAGGCCCCGGGACAGGGGTCAGGCGAGCAGTACTTC
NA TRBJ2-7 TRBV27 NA CASSFTYGSGYEQYF TGTGCCAGCAGTTTCACTTATGGTAGCGGCTACGAGCAGTACTTC
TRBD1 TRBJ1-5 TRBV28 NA CASSNRGSNQPQHF TGTGCCAGCTCAAACAGGGGATCCAATCAGCCCCAGCATTTT
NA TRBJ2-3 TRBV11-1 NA CASSLSRAWGDTQYF TGTGCCAGCAGCTTAAGCAGGGCGTGGGGAGATACGCAGTATTTT
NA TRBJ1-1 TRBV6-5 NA CASTKGVSVTEAFF TGTGCCAGCACCAAGGGGGTTTCCGTGACTGAAGCTTTCTTT
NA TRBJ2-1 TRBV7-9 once CASSSYHKNLYEQFF TGTGCCAGCAGCTCGTACCACAAGAACCTCTATGAGCAGTTCTTC
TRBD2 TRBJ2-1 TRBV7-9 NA CASSNSYGTSGVGEQFF TGTGCCAGCAGCAATAGTTACGGGACTAGCGGGGTGGGTGAGCAGTTCTTC
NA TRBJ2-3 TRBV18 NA CASSPRRERDTQYF TGTGCCAGCTCACCGAGGAGGGAGCGAGATACGCAGTATTTT
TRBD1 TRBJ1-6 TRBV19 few CASRGQGYSPLHF TGTGCCAGTCGGGGACAGGGGTATTCACCCCTCCACTTT
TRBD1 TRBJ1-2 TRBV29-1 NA CSVVLQGRFYGYTF TGCAGCGTTGTTTTACAGGGGAGATTCTATGGCTACACCTTC
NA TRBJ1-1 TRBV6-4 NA CASSATGNTEAFF TGTGCCAGCAGTGCTACAGGTAACACTGAAGCTTTCTTT
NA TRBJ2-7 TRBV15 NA CATSHLGGGYEQYF TGTGCCACCAGCCACTTAGGGGGGGGCTACGAGCAGTACTTC
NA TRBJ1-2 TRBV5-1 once CASNIGGNYGYTF TGCGCCAGCAACATTGGCGGTAACTATGGCTACACCTTC
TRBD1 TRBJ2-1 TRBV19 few CAVETGGVNNEQFF TGTGCCGTCGAGACAGGGGGCGTCAACAATGAGCAGTTCTTC
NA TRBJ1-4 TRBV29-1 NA CSVSTRGSEKLFF TGCAGCGTTTCGACGAGGGGGAGTGAAAAACTGTTTTTT
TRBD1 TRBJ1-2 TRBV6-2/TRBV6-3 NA CASSTLTPGQGVFGDYGYTF TGTGCCAGCAGTACCCTAACTCCGGGACAGGGGGTATTCGGGGACTATGGCTACACCTTC
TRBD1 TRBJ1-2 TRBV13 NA CASSLDGQVVQGFGGYTF TGTGCCAGCAGCTTAGACGGTCAGGTTGTACAGGGGTTCGGGGGCTACACCTTC
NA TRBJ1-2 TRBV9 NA CASSVAREGYTF TGTGCCAGCAGCGTAGCTAGGGAGGGCTACACCTTC
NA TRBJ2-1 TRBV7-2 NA CASSLEPSYNEQFF TGTGCCAGCAGCTTAGAACCCAGCTACAATGAGCAGTTCTTC
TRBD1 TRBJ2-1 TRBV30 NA CAWSPDRVGSNEQFF TGTGCCTGGAGTCCGGACAGGGTTGGGAGCAATGAGCAGTTCTTC
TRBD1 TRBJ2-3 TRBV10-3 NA CAIRGDRGGDTQYF TGTGCCATCAGGGGGGACAGGGGAGGGGATACGCAGTATTTT
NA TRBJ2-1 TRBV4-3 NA CASSTGWDEQFF TGCGCCAGCAGCACAGGGTGGGATGAGCAGTTCTTC
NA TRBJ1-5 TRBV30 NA CAWSRGPGQPQHF TGTGCCTGGAGTAGAGGGCCCGGGCAGCCCCAGCATTTT
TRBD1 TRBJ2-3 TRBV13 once CASSPRDRGLGADTQYF TGTGCCAGCAGCCCCAGGGACAGGGGGCTTGGGGCAGATACGCAGTATTTT
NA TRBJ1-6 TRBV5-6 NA CASTTPTLNSPLHF TGTGCCAGCACCACACCGACTTTAAATTCACCCCTCCACTTT
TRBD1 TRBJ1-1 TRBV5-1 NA CASSSLGTGGEASFF TGCGCCAGCAGCTCCCTCGGGACAGGGGGCGAGGCGTCTTTCTTT
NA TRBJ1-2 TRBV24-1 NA CATSDPVHYGYTF TGTGCCACCAGTGATCCTGTCCACTATGGCTACACCTTC
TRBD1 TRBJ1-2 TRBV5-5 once CASSMRPGQGDYGYTF TGTGCCAGCAGCATGCGCCCGGGACAGGGAGACTATGGCTACACCTTC
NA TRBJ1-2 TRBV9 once CASSVDPFGGYTF TGTGCCAGCAGCGTAGACCCCTTTGGCGGCTACACCTTC
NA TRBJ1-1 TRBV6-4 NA CASSDSRVREHTEAFF TGTGCCAGCAGTGACTCTCGGGTGAGGGAGCACACTGAAGCTTTCTTT
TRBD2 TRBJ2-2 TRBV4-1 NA CASSQLTGGPAGELFF TGCGCCAGCAGCCAATTGACGGGGGGGCCGGCCGGGGAGCTGTTTTTT
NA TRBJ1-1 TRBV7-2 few CASSSLGSPEAFF TGTGCCAGCAGCTCCCTTGGCAGTCCTGAAGCTTTCTTT
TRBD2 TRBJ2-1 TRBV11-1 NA CASSSAGRGGNYNEQFF TGTGCCAGCAGCTCAGCGGGACGGGGAGGAAATTACAATGAGCAGTTCTTC
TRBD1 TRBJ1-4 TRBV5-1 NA CASSLAGRGTGSKEKLFF TGCGCCAGCAGCTTGGCAGGCCGGGGGACAGGGAGTAAAGAAAAACTGTTTTTT
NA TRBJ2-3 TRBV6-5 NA CASSQDSRTDTQYF TGTGCCAGCAGTCAGGACAGCCGCACAGATACGCAGTATTTT
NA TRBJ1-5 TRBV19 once CASSPTGHQPQHF TGTGCCAGTAGTCCGACAGGCCATCAGCCCCAGCATTTT
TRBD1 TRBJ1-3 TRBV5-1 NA CASGDRGPGNTIYF TGCGCCAGCGGTGACAGGGGGCCGGGAAACACCATATATTTT
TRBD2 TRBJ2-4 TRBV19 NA CASRPSAGGIKNIQYF TGTGCCAGCAGACCATCGGCGGGGGGAATTAAAAACATTCAGTACTTC
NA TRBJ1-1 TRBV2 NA CASSGHTNTEAFF TGTGCCAGCAGTGGCCACACGAACACTGAAGCTTTCTTT
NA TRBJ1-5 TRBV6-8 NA CASRHLYRRVNQPQHF TGTGCCAGCAGGCACTTATATAGGAGGGTCAATCAGCCCCAGCATTTT
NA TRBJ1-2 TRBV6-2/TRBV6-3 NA CASSLFEHYGYTF TGTGCCAGCAGTTTATTCGAGCACTATGGCTACACCTTC